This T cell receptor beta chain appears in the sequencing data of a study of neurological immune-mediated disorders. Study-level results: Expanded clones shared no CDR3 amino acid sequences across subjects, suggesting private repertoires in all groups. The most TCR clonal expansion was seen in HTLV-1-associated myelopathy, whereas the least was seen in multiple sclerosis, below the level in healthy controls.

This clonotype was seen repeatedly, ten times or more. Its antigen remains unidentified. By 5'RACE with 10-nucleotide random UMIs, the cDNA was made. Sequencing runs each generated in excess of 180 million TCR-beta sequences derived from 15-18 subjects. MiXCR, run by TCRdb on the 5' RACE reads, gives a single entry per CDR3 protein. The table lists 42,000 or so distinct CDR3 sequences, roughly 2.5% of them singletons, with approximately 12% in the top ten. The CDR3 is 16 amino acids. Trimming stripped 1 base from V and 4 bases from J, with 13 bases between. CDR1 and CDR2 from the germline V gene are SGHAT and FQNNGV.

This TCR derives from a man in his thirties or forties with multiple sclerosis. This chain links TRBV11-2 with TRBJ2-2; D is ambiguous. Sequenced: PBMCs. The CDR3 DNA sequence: TGTGCCAGCAGCTTAGGTGGAGCCATGGGCACCGGGGAGCTGTTTTTT. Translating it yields CASSLGGAMGTGELFF.